These T cell receptor beta chains were read from a single sample in a study of T cell repertoires in cytomegalovirus infection. No antigen has been identified for these receptors. TCRdb re-analysed the reads in MiXCR, keeping a single row per CDR3 protein. The data show around 800,000 distinct CDR3 sequences, with 30% to 35% seen just once and approximately 13% held by the top ten. Sequenced material: cultured CD8+ T cells from PBMCs, taken from culture after CMV antigen stimulation. These receptors were collected from a human donor in good health (CMV status not recorded). Some clones in this sample may be carry-over from other donors' samples. The CDR3 runs from the conserved cysteine through the conserved F or W. A D gene is named only where the DNA matches it firmly. Some rows mark clone size as missing; the rest say once, few, many or name a class of expanded clone.

. many TRBJ2-1 TRBV7-6 CASSLSLGGPSYNEQFF TGTGCCAGCAGCCTATCCCTGGGGGGGCCGTCCTACAATGAGCAGTTCTTC
. few TRBJ1-3 TRBV7-7 CASSPLNSGAPGNTIYF TGTGCTAGCAGCCCCCTTAACTCGGGTGCGCCTGGAAACACCATATATTTT
TRBD2 many TRBJ2-5 TRBV7-6 CASSRRLAGPQETQYF TGTGCCAGCAGCCGAAGACTAGCGGGGCCACAAGAGACCCAGTACTTC
. . TRBJ1-5 TRBV15 CATSRDRGFGNQLQHF TGTGCCACCAGCAGAGATAGGGGGTTCGGCAATCAGCTCCAGCATTTT
TRBD1 . TRBJ2-1 TRBV5-1 CASSAIQGSSYNEQFF TGCGCCAGCAGCGCCATACAGGGGAGCTCCTACAATGAGCAGTTCTTC
. few TRBJ1-2 TRBV10-3 CAIRGGGTIPPKSYGYTF TGTGCCATCAGGGGGGGTGGGACAATCCCCCCCAAATCCTATGGCTACACCTTC
. . TRBJ2-7 TRBV7-9 CASSPYRDEQYF TGTGCCAGCAGCCCATACAGGGACGAGCAGTACTTC
. few TRBJ2-4 TRBV5-6 CASSLGGGGPDIQYF TGTGCCAGCAGCTTGGGTGGGGGGGGGCCCGACATTCAGTACTTC
TRBD2 . TRBJ2-5 TRBV14 CASSHGGEETQYF TGTGCCAGCAGCCATGGGGGGGAGGAGACCCAGTACTTC
TRBD2 . TRBJ2-7 TRBV2 CASGLTSGGTPYEQYF TGTGCCAGCGGCCTGACTAGCGGGGGAACCCCCTACGAGCAGTACTTC
. . TRBJ1-2 TRBV7-6 CASTGRGKDSGYGYTF TGTGCCAGCACCGGACGGGGAAAAGATTCCGGTTATGGCTACACCTTC
. many TRBJ1-1 TRBV7-6 CASSLEVSSRTEAFF TGTGCCAGCAGCTTAGAGGTCAGTTCGAGGACTGAAGCTTTCTTT
. many TRBJ1-1 TRBV7-8 CASSLFDSLNTEAFF TGTGCCAGCAGCTTATTCGACAGTTTGAACACTGAAGCTTTCTTT
. . TRBJ1-2 TRBV7-6 CASSPGPGDYGYTF TGTGCCAGCAGCCCTGGACCTGGGGACTATGGCTACACCTTC
. . TRBJ1-1 TRBV19 CASSMSAGGEAFF TGTGCCAGTAGTATGTCTGCTGGGGGTGAAGCTTTCTTT
. few TRBJ2-7 TRBV12-3/TRBV12-4 CASSETERSYEQYF TGTGCCAGCAGCGAGACAGAGAGGTCCTACGAGCAGTACTTC
TRBD2 . TRBJ2-5 TRBV28 CASTRLAGEVQETQYF TGTGCCAGCACCCGACTAGCGGGGGAAGTCCAAGAGACCCAGTACTTC
. . TRBJ1-1 TRBV11-3 CASSLGVPGTEAFF TGTGCCAGCAGCTTAGGGGTTCCAGGGACTGAAGCTTTCTTT
. few TRBJ1-5 TRBV10-2 CASSSGLLEPQHF TGCGCCAGCTCATCGGGTCTTCTTGAGCCCCAGCATTTT
. . TRBJ1-3 TRBV10-3 CAISESDYGDTHSGNTIYF TGTGCCATCAGTGAGTCTGATTACGGGGACACTCACTCTGGAAACACCATATATTTT
TRBD1 many TRBJ2-1 TRBV4-2 CASSQVTGTGASQAYNEQFF TGTGCCAGCAGCCAGGTTACCGGGACAGGGGCCTCCCAGGCCTACAATGAGCAGTTCTTC
. . TRBJ1-2 TRBV5-5 CASSLELAGGYGYTF TGTGCCAGCAGCTTGGAGCTTGCAGGAGGCTATGGCTACACCTTC
. few TRBJ2-3 TRBV7-9 CASSLSTRLYTDTQYF TGTGCCAGCAGCTTATCGACTCGACTATACACAGATACGCAGTATTTT
. . TRBJ2-1 TRBV27 CASSLGPLSEQFF TGTGCCAGCAGTTTGGGTCCTCTATCTGAGCAGTTCTTC
. . TRBJ2-4 TRBV27 CASSSRAPAKNIQYF TGTGCCAGCAGTTCCAGGGCCCCCGCCAAAAACATTCAGTACTTC
TRBD2 . TRBJ2-3 TRBV7-4 CVSSARTSGGVRDTQYF TGTGTCAGCAGCGCACGGACTAGCGGGGGGGTGCGAGATACGCAGTATTTT
TRBD1 many TRBJ2-3 TRBV7-8 CASSFPGTGGSTDTQYF TGTGCCAGCAGTTTTCCCGGGACAGGGGGATCTACGGATACGCAGTATTTT
. . TRBJ1-1 TRBV29-1 CSVPRLGGENTEAFF TGCAGCGTGCCGCGGTTGGGGGGAGAGAACACTGAAGCTTTCTTT
. . TRBJ1-5 TRBV4-1 CASSQESQVYNQPQHF TGCGCCAGCAGCCAAGAATCACAGGTTTACAATCAGCCCCAGCATTTT
TRBD2 . TRBJ2-1 TRBV14 CASRTRTSGAWSSYNEQFF TGTGCCAGCAGGACCCGGACTAGCGGGGCCTGGAGCTCCTACAATGAGCAGTTCTTC
. . TRBJ1-2 TRBV5-4 CASSLDRASNYGYTF TGTGCCAGCAGTTTGGACAGAGCGTCTAACTATGGCTACACCTTC
TRBD2 . TRBJ2-3 TRBV4-1 CASSQVTSGGSTDTQYF TGCGCCAGCAGCCAAGTGACTAGCGGGGGGAGCACAGATACGCAGTATTTT
. few TRBJ1-2 TRBV9 CASSVAPRQAANYGYTF TGTGCCAGCAGCGTAGCCCCTCGACAGGCGGCTAACTATGGCTACACCTTC
. . TRBJ1-5 TRBV15 CATSSAGRQPQHF TGTGCCACCAGCTCGGCGGGCCGGCAGCCCCAGCATTTT
. once TRBJ2-3 TRBV6-6 CASTPGGTSTDTQYF TGTGCCAGCACCCCTGGCGGAACTAGCACAGATACGCAGTATTTT
TRBD1 . TRBJ2-5 TRBV6-6 CASSYWEGTASEETQYF TGTGCCAGCAGTTATTGGGAAGGGACAGCCTCTGAAGAGACCCAGTACTTC
. . TRBJ1-2 TRBV12-3/TRBV12-4 CASSLAGGPANYGYTF TGTGCCAGCAGCCTAGCGGGAGGTCCGGCAAACTATGGCTACACCTTC
TRBD1 . TRBJ1-1 TRBV4-1 CASSQERAGGKAFF TGCGCCAGCAGCCAAGAGAGGGCAGGGGGTAAAGCTTTCTTT